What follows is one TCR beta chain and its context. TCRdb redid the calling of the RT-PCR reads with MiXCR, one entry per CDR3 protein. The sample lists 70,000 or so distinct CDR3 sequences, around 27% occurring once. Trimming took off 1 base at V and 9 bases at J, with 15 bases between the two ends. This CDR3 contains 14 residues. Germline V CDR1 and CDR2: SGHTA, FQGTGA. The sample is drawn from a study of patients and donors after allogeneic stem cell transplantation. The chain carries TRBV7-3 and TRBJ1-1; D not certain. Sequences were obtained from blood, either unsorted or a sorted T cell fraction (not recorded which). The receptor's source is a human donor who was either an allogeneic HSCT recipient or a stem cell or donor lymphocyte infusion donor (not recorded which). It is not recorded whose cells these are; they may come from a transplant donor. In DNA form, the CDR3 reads TGTGCCAGCAGCTTAAATTCGGGATTTGGAAAAGCTTTCTTT. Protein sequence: CASSLNSGFGKAFF.